This entry features one TCR beta chain sequence. Trimming left V 0 bases short and J 2 bases short, with 8 bases between. The CDR3 sequence is 14 residues long. Per the germline V gene, CDR1 is SGDLS and CDR2 is YYNGEE. The entry originates in a study of OX40 agonist ivuxolimab in advanced cancers. Some clones are missing from TCRdb's copy, which holds only in-frame ones; the method was immunoSEQ multiplex PCR. This table holds 70,000 to 95,000 clones, approximately 91% found once. The chain recombines TRBV9 with TRBJ1-2; no clear D. This receptor was identified in an adult with an advanced solid tumor such as melanoma, head and neck, liver or kidney cancer. Sequencing was performed on CD4+ or CD8+ T cells sorted from blood, taken in a trial of the OX40 agonist ivuxolimab. The CDR3 loop reads CASSVAMGNYGYTF. DNA of the CDR3: TGTGCCAGCAGCGTAGCTATGGGGAACTATGGCTACACCTTC.